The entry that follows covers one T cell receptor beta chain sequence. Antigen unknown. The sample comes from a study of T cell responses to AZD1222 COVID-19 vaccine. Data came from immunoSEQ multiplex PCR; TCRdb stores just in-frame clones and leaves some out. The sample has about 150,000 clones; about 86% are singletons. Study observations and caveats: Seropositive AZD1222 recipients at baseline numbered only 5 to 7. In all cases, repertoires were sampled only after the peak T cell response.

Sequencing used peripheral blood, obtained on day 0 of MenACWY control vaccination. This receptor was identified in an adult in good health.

The CDR3 sequence is CASSFGTYTDTQYF. The CDR3 DNA reads TGTGCCAGCAGCTTTGGGACTTACACAGATACGCAGTATTTT. The chain is built from TRBV7-2 and TRBJ2-3, with D possibly TRBD2 on 6 matching bases. CDR3 size: 14 residues. Per the germline V gene, CDR1 is SGHTA and CDR2 is FQGNSA. V was shortened by 3 bases and J by 2 bases, with 9 bases between the two germline ends.